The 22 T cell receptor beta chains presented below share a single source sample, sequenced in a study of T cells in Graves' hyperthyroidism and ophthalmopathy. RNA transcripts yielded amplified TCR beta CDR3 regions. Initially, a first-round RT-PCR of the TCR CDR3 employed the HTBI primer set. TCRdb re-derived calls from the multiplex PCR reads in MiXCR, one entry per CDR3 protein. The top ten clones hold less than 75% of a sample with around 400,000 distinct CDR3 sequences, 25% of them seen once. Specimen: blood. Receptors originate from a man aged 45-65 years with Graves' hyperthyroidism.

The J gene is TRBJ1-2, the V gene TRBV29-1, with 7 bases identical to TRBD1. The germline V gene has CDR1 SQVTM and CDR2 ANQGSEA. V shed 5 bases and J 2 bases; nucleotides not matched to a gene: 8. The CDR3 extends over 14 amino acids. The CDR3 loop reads CSVRGVGGNYGYTF. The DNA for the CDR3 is TGCAGCGTTAGGGGGGTAGGGGGCAACTATGGCTACACCTTC.

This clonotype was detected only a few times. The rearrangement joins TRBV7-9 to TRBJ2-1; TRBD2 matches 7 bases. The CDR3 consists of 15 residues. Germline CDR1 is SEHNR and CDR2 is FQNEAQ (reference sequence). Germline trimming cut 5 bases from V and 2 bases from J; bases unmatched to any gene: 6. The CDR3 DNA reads TGTGCCAGCAGCCTTACTAGCGTTGCCTACAATGAGCAGTTCTTC. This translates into CASSLTSVAYNEQFF.

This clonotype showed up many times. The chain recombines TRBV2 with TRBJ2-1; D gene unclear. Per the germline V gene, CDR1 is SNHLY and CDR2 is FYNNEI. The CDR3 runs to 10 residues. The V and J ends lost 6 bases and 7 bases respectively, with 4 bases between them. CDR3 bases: TGTGCCAGCAGCGGAAATGAGCAGTTCTTC. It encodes CASSGNEQFF.

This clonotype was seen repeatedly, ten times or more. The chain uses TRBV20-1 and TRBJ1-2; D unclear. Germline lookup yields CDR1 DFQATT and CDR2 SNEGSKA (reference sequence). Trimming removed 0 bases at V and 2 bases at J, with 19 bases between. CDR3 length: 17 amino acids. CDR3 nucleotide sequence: TGCAGTGCTAGAGACGGACTCCGAACGACCCTGAACTATGGCTACACCTTC. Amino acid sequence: CSARDGLRTTLNYGYTF.

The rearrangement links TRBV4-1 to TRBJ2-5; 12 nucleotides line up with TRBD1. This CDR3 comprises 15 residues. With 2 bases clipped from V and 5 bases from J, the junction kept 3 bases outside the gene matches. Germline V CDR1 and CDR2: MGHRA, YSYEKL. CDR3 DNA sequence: TGCGCCAGCAGCCAATTCGGGACAGGGGGCGAGACCCAGTACTTC. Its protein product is CASSQFGTGGETQYF.

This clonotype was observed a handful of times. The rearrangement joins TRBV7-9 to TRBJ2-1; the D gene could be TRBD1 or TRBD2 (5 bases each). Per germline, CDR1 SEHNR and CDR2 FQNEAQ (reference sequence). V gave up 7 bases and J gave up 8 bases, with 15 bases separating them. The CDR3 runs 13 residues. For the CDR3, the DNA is TGTGCCAGCATCGAAGGGGCGGGCGATGAGCAGTTCTTC. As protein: CASIEGAGDEQFF. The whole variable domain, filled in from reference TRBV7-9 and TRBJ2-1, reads DTGVSQNPRHKITKRGQNVTFRCDPISEHNRLYWYRQTLGQGPEFLTYFQNEAQLEKSRLLSDRFSAERPKGSFSTLEIQRTEQGDSAMYLCASIEGAGDEQFFGPGTRLTVL.

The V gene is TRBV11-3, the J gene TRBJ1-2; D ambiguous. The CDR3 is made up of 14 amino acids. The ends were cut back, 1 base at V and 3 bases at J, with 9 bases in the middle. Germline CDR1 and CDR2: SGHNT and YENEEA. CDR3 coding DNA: TGTGCCAGCAGCTTAGGTACCAGAGACTATGGCTACACCTTC. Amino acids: CASSLGTRDYGYTF.

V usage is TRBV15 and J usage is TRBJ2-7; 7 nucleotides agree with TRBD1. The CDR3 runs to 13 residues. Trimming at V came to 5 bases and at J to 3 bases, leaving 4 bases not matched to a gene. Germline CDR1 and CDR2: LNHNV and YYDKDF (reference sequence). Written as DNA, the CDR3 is TGTGCCACCAGCGGGACAGCCAACTACGAGCAGTACTTC. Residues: CATSGTANYEQYF.

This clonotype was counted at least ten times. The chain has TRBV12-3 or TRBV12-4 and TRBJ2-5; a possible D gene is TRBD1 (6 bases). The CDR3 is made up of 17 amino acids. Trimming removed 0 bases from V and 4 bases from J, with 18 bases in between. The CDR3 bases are TGTGCCAGCAGTTTAGCTCTTCAGGGGACGGCGGGAGAGACCCAGTACTTC. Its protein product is CASSLALQGTAGETQYF.

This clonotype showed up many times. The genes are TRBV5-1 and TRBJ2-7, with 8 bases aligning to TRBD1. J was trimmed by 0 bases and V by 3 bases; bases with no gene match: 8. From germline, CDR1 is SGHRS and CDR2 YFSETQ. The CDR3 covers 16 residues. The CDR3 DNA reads TGCGCCAGCAGCTATGATAAGGACAGGGTCTCCTACGAGCAGTACTTC. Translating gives CASSYDKDRVSYEQYF.

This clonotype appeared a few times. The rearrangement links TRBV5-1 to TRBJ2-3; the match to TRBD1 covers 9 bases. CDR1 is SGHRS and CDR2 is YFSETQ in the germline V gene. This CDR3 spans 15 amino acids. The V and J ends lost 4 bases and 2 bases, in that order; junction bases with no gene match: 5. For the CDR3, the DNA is TGCGCCAGCAGCCCTGGACAGGGGATCACAGATACGCAGTATTTT. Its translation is CASSPGQGITDTQYF.

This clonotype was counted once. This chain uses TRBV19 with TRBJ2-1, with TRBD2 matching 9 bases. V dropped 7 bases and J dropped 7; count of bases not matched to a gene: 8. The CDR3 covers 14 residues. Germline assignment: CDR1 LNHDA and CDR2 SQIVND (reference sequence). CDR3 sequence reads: CASTRREGRNEQFF. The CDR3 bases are TGTGCCAGTACGAGGCGGGAGGGCAGGAATGAGCAGTTCTTC.

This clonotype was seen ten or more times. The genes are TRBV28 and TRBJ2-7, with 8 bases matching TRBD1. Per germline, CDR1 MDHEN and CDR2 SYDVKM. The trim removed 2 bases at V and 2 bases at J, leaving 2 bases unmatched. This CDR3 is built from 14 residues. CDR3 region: CASSLGQGPYEQYF. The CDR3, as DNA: TGTGCCAGCAGTTTAGGACAGGGTCCCTACGAGCAGTACTTC.

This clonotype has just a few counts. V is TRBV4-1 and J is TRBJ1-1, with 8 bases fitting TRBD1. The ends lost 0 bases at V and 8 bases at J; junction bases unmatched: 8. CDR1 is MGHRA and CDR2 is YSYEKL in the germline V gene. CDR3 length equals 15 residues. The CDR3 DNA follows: TGCGCCAGCAGCCAAGAACGAACTCGGACAGGGGAAGCTTTCTTT. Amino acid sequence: CASSQERTRTGEAFF.

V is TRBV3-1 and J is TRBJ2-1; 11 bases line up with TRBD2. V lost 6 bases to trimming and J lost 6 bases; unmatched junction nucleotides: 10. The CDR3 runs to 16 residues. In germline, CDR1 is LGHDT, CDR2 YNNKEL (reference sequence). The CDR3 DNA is TGTGCCAGCAGTCCTACTAGCGGGAGTATAAGCAATGAGCAGTTCTTC. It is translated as CASSPTSGSISNEQFF.

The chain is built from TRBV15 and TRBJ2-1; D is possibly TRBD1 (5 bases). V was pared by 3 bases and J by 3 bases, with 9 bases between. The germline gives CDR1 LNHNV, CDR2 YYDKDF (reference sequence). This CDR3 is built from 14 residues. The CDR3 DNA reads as TGTGCCACCAGCAGTATTGACAGCTACAATGAGCAGTTCTTC. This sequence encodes CATSSIDSYNEQFF.

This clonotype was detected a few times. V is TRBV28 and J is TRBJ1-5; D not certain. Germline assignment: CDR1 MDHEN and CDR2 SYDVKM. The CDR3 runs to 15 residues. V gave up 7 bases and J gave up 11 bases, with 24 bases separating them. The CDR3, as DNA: TGTGCCAGCACCGCGCCCGCAAAGGGTATTTCAGCCCAGCATTTT. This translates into CASTAPAKGISAQHF.

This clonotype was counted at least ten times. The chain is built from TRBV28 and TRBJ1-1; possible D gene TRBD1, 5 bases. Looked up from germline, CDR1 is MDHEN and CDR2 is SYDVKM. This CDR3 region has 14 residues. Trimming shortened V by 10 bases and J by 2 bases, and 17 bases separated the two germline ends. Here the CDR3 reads CATVGGAENTEAFF. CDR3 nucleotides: TGTGCCACCGTCGGAGGGGCCGAAAACACTGAAGCTTTCTTT. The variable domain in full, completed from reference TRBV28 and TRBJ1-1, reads DVKVTQSSRYLVKRTGEKVFLECVQDMDHENMFWYRQDPGLGLRLIYFSYDVKMKEKGDIPEGYSVSREKKERFSLILESASTNQTSMYLCATVGGAENTEAFFGQGTRLTVV.

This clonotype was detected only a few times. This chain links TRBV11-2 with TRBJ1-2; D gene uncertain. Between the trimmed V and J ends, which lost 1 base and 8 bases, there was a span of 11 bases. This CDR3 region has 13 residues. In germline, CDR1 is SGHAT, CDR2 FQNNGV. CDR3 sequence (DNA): TGTGCCAGCAGCTTAGGGTGGTCGCTGGGCTACACCTTC. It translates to CASSLGWSLGYTF.

The CDR3 protein is CASSQVIAGGPYTGELFF. The DNA for the CDR3 is TGTGCCAGCAGCCAAGTGATAGCGGGAGGGCCCTACACCGGGGAGCTGTTTTTT. The chain couples TRBV3-1 to TRBJ2-2; 11 bases align to TRBD2. V gave up 1 base and J gave up 3 bases; unmatched junction bases: 7. The CDR3 totals 18 residues. Germline lookup yields CDR1 LGHDT and CDR2 YNNKEL (reference sequence).

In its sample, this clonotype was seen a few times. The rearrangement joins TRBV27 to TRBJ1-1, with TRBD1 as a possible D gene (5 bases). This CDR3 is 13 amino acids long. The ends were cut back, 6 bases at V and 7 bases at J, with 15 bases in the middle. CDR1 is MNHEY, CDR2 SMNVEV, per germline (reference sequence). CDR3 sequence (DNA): TGTGCCAGCAGCAAGGGACCCATTAATGAAGCTTTCTTT. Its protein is CASSKGPINEAFF.

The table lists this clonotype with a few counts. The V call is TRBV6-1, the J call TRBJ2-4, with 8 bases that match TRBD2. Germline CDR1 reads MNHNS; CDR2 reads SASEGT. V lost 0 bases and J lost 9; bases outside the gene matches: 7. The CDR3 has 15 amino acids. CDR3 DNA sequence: TGTGCCAGCAGTGAAGCGCAGGGACTAGGGAGCATTCAGTACTTC. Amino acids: CASSEAQGLGSIQYF.